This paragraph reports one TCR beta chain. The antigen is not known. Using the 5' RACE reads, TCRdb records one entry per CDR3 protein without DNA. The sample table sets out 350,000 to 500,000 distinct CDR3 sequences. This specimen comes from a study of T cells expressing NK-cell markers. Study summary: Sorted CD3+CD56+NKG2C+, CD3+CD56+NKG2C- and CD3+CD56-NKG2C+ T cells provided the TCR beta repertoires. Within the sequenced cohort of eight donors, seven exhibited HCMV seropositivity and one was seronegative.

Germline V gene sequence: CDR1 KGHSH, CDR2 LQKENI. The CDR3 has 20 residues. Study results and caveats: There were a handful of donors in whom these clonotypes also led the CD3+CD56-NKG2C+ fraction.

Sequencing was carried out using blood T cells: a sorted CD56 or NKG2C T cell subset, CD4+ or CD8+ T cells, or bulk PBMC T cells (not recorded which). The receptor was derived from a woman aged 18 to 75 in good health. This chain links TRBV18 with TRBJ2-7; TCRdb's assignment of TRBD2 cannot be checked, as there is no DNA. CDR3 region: CASSPPLGREGKAPTYEQYF.